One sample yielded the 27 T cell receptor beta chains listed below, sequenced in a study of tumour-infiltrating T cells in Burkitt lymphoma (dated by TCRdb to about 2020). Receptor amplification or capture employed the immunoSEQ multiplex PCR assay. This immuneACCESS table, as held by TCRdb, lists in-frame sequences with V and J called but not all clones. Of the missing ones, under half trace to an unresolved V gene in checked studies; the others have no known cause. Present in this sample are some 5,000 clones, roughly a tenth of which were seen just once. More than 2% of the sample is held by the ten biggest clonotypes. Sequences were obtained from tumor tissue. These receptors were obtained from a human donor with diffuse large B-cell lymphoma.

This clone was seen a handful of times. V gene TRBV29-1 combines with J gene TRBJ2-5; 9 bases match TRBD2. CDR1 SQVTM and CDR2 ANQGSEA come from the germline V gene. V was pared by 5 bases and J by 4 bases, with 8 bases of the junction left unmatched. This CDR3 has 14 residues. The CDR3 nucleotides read TGCAGCGTTTTAGCGGGGGACGCCCCAGAGACCCAGTACTTC. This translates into CSVLAGDAPETQYF.

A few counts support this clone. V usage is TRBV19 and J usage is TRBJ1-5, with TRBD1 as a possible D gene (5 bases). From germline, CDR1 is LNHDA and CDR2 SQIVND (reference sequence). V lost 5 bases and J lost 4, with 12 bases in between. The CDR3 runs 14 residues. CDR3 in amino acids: CASSPWDVNQPQHF. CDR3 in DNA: TGTGCCAGTAGTCCCTGGGACGTTAATCAGCCCCAGCATTTT.

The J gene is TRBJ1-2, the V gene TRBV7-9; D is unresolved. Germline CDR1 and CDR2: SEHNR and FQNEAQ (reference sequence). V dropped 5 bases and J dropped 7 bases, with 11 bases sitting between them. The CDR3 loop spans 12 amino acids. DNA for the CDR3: TGTGCCAGCAGCGCCGACATCGGTGGCTACACCTTC. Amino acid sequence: CASSADIGGYTF.

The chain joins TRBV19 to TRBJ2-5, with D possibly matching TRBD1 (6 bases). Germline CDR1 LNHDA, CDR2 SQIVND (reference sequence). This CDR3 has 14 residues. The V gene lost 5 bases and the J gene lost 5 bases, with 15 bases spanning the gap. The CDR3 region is CASSVTGLGETQYF. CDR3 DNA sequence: TGTGCCAGTAGTGTCACAGGGCTTGGGGAGACCCAGTACTTC.

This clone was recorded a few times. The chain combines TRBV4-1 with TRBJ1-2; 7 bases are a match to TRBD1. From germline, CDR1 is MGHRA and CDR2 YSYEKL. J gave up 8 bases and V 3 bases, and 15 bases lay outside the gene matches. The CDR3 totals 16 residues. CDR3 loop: CASSQYLRDSLRGYTF. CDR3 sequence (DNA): TGCGCCAGCAGCCAGTACCTCCGGGACAGCCTTAGAGGCTACACCTTC.

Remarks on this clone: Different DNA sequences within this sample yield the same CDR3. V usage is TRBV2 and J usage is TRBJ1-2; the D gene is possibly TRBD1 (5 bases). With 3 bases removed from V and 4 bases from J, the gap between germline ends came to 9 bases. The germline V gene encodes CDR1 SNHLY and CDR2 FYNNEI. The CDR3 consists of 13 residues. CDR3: CASSEKTVYGYTF. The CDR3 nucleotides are TGTGCCAGCAGTGAGAAGACAGTCTATGGCTACACCTTC.

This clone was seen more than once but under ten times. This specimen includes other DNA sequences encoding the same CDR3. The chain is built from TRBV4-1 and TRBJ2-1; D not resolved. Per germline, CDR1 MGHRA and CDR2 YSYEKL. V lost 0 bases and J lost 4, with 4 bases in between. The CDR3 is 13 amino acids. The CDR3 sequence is CASSQDSYNEQFF. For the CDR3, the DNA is TGCGCCAGCAGCCAAGACAGTTACAATGAGCAGTTCTTC.

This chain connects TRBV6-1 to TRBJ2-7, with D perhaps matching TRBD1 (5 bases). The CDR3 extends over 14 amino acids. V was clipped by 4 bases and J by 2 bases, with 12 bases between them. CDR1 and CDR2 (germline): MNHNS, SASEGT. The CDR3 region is CASSAGQGAYEQYF. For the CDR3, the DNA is TGTGCCAGCAGTGCTGGACAAGGGGCCTACGAGCAGTACTTC.

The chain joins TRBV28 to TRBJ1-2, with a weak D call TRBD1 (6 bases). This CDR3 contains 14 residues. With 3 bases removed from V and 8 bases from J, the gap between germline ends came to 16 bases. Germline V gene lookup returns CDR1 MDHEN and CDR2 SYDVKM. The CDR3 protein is CASSFFHPQGGYTF. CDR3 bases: TGTGCCAGCAGTTTTTTCCATCCTCAGGGGGGCTACACCTTC.

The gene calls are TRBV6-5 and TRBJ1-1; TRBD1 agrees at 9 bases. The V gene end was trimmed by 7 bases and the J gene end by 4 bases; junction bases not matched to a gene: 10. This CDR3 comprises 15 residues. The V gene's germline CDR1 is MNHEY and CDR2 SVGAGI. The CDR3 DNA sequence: TGTGCCAGCACCCCCGGGACAGGGCCCAGCACTGAAGCTTTCTTT. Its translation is CASTPGTGPSTEAFF.

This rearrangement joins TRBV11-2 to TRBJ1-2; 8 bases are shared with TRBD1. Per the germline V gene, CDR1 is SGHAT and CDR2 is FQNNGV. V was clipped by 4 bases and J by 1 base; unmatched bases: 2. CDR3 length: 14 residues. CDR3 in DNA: TGTGCCAGCAGCTACGACAGGGGTAACTATGGCTACACCTTC. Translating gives CASSYDRGNYGYTF.

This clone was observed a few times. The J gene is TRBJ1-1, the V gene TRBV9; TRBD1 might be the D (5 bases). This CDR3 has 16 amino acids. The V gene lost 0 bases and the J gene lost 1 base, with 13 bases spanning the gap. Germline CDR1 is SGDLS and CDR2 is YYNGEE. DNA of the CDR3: TGTGCCAGCAGCGTAGTGGGGGATGGTGGGAACACTGAAGCTTTCTTT. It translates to CASSVVGDGGNTEAFF. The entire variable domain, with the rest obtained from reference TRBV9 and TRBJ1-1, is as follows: DSGVTQTPKHLITATGQRVTLRCSPRSGDLSVYWYQQSLDQGLQFLIQYYNGEERAKGNILERFSAQQFPDLHSELNLSSLELGDSALYFCASSVVGDGGNTEAFFGQGTRLTVV.

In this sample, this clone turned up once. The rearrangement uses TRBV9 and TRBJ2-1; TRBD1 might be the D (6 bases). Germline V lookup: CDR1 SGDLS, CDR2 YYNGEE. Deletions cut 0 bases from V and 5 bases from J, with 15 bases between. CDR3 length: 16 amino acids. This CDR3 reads CASSVDGGGLDNEQFF. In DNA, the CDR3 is TGTGCCAGCAGCGTAGATGGGGGCGGGTTGGACAATGAGCAGTTCTTC. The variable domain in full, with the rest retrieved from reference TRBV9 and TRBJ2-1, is DSGVTQTPKHLITATGQRVTLRCSPRSGDLSVYWYQQSLDQGLQFLIQYYNGEERAKGNILERFSAQQFPDLHSELNLSSLELGDSALYFCASSVDGGGLDNEQFFGPGTRLTVL.

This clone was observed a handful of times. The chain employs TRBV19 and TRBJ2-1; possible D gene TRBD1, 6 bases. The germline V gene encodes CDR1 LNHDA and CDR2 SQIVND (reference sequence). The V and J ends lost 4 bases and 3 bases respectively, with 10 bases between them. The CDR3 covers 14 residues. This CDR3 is CASSSRGDYNEQFF. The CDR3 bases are TGTGCCAGTAGTAGCAGGGGAGACTACAATGAGCAGTTCTTC.

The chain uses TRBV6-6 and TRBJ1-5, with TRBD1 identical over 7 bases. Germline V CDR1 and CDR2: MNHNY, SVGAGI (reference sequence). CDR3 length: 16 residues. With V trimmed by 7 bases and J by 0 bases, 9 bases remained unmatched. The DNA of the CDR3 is TGTGCCAGCAAACAGACAGGGCCCTATAGCAATCAGCCCCAGCATTTT. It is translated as CASKQTGPYSNQPQHF.

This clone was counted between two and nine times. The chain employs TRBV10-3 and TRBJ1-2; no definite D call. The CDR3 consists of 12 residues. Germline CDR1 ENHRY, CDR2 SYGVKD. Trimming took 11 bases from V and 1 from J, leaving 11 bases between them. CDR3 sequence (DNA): TGTGCCGCCTTCGGAATTAACTATGGCTACACCTTC. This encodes CAAFGINYGYTF.

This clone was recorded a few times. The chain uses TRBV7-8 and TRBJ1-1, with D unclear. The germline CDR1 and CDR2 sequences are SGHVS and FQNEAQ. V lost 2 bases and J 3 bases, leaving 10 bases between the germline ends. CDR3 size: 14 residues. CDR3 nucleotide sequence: TGTGCCAGCAGCTTATTACGCAGCGACACTGAAGCTTTCTTT. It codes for CASSLLRSDTEAFF.

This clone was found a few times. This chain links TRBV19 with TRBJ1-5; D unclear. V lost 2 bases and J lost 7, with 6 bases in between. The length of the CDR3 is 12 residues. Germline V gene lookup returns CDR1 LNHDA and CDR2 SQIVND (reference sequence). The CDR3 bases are TGTGCCAGTAGTATAATGGGGCAGCCCCAGCATTTT. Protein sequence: CASSIMGQPQHF.

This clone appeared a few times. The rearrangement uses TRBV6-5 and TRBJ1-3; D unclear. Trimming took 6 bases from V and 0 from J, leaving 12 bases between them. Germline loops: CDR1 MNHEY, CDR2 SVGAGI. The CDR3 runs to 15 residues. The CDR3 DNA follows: TGTGCCAGCAGCTCTCTTCGTAACTCTGGAAACACCATATATTTT. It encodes CASSSLRNSGNTIYF.

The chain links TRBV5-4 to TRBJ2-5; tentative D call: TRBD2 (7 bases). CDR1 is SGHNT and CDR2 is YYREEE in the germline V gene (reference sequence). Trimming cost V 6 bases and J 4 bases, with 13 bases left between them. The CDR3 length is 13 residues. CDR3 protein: CASTIGGVETQYF. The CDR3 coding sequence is TGTGCCAGCACCATAGGGGGGGTAGAGACCCAGTACTTC.

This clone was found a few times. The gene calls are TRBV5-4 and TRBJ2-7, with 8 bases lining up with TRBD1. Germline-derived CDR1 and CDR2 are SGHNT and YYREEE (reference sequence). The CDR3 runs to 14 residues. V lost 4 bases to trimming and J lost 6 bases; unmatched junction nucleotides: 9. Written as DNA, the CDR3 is TGTGCCAGCAGCCCCGGACAGGGACCGAGCGAGCAGTACTTC. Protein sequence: CASSPGQGPSEQYF. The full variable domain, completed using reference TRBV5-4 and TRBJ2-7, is ETGVTQSPTHLIKTRGQQVTLRCSSQSGHNTVSWYQQALGQGPQFIFQYYREEENGRGNFPPRFSGLQFPNYSSELNVNALELDDSALYLCASSPGQGPSEQYFGPGTRLTVT.

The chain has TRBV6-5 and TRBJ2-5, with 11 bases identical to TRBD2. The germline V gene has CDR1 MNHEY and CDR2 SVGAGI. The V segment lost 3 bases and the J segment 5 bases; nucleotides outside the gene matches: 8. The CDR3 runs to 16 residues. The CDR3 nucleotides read TGTGCCAGCAGTTATGGGACTAGCGGAACCCGGGAGACCCAGTACTTC. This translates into CASSYGTSGTRETQYF.

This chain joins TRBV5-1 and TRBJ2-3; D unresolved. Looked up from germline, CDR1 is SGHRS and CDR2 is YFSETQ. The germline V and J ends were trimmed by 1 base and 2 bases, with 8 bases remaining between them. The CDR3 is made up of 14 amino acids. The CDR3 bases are TGCGCCAGCAGCTTGTACTACTACACAGATACGCAGTATTTT. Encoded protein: CASSLYYYTDTQYF.

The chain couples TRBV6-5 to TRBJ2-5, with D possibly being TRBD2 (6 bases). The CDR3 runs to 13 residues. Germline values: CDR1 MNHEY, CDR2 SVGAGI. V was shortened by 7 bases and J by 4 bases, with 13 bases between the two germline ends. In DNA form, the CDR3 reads TGTGCCAGCACCAAGGGCGGGGCAGAGACCCAGTACTTC. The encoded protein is CASTKGGAETQYF.

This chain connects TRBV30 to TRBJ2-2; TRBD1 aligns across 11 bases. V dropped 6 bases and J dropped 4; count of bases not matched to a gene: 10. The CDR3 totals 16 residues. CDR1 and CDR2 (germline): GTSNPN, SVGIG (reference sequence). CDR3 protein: CACRTGTGGGTGELFF. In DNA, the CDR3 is TGTGCCTGTCGAACCGGGACAGGGGGAGGCACCGGGGAGCTGTTTTTT.

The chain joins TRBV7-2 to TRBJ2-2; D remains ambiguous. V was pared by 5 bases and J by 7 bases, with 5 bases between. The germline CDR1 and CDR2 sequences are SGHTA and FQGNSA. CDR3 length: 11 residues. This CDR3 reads CASSPFGELFF. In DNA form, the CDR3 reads TGTGCCAGCAGCCCCTTCGGGGAGCTGTTTTTT.

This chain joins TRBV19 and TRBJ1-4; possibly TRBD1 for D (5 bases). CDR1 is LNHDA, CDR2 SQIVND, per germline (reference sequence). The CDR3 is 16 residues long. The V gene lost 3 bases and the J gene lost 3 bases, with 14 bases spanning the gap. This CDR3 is CASSIAGRLANEKLFF. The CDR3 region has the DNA TGTGCCAGTAGTATCGCGGGGCGGCTTGCTAATGAAAAACTGTTTTTT.